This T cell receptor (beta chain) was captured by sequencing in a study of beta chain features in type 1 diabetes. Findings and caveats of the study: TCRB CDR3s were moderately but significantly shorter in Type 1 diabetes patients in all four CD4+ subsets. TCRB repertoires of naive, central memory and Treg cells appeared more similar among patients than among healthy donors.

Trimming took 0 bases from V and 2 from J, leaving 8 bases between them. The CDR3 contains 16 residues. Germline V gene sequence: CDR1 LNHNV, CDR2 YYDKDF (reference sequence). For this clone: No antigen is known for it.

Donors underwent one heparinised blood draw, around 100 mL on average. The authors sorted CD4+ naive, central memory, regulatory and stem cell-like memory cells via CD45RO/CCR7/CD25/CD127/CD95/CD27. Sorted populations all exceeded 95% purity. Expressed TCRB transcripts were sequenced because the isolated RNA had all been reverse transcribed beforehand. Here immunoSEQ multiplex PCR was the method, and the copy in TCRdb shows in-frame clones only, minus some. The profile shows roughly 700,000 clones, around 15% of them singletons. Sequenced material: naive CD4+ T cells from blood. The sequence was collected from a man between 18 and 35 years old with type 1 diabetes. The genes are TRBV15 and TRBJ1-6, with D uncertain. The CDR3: CATSRDPGAYNSPLHF. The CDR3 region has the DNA TGTGCCACCAGCAGAGACCCAGGAGCCTATAATTCACCCCTCCACTTT.